This T cell receptor beta chain was sequenced during a study of CD8 T cells in ankylosing spondylitis. The CDR3 has 17 amino acids. J was trimmed by 9 bases and V by 1 base; bases with no gene match: 10. Germline-derived CDR1 and CDR2 are SEHNR and FQNEAQ (reference sequence). Study-wide results and caveats: A TCR beta motif of 8 or 9 highly homologous variants appeared characteristic of ankylosing spondylitis blood.

TCRdb recomputed calls from the 5' RACE reads with MiXCR, one row per CDR3 protein. The sample holds under 300,000 distinct CDR3 sequences, over 15% seen once. As concerns this clonotype: Its target is unknown.

Sequencing used blood, either unsorted or a sorted T cell fraction (not recorded which). The TCR originated in a male donor with ankylosing spondylitis or in good health (not recorded which). V is TRBV7-9 and J is TRBJ2-1, with 12 nucleotides matching TRBD2. The CDR3: CASSLGPTSGRQGEQFF. The DNA for the CDR3 is TGTGCCAGCAGCTTAGGGCCCACTAGCGGGAGGCAGGGTGAGCAGTTCTTC.